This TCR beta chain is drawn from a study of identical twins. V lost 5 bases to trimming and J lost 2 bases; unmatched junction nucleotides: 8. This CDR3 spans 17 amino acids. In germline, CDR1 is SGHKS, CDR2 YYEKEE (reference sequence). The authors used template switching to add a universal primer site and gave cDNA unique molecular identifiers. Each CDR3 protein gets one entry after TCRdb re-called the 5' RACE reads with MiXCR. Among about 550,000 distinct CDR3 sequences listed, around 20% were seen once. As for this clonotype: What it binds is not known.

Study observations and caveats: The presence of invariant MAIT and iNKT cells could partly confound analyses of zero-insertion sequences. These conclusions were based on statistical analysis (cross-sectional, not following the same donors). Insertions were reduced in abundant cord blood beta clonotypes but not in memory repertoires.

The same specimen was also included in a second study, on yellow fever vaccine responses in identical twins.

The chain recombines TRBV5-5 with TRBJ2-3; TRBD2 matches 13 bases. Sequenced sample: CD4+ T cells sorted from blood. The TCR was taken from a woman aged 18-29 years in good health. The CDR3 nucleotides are TGTGCCAGCAGAAAGGAGGGACTAGCGGGGATCACAGATACGCAGTATTTT. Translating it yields CASRKEGLAGITDTQYF.